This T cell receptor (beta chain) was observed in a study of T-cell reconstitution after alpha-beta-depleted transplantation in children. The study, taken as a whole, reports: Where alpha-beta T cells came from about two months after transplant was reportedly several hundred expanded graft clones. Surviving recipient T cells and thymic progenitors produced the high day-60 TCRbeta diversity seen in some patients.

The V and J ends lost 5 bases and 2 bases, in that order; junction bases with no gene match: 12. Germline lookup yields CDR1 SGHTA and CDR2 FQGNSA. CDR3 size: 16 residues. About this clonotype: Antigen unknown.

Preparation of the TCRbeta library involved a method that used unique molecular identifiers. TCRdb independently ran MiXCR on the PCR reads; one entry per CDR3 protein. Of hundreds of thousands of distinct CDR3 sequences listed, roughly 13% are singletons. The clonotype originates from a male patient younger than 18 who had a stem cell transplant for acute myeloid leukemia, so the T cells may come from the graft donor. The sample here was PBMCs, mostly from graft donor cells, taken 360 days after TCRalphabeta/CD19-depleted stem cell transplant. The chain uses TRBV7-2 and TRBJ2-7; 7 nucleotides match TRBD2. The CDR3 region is CASSNLEGGAPYEQYF. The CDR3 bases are TGTGCCAGCAGCAACCTCGAGGGAGGGGCCCCCTACGAGCAGTACTTC. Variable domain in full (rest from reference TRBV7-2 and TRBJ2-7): GAGVSQSPSNKVTEKGKDVELRCDPISGHTALYWYRQSLGQGLEFLIYFQGNSAPDKSGLPSDRFSAERTGGSVSTLTIQRTQQEDSAVYLCASSNLEGGAPYEQYFGPGTRLTVT.